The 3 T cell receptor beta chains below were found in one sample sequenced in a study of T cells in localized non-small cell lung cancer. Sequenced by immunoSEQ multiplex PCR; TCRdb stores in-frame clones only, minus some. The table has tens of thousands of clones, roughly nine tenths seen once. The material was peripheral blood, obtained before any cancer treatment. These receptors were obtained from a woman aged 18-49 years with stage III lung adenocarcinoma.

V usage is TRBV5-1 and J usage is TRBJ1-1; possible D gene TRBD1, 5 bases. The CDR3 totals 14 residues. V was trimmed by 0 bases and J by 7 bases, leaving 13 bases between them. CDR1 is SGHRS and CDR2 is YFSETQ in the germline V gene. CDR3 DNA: TGCGCCAGCAGCTTGGTCGGGGGACCTTATGAAGCTTTCTTT. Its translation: CASSLVGGPYEAFF. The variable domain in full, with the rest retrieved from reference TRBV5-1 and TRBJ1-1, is KAGVTQTPRYLIKTRGQQVTLSCSPISGHRSVSWYQQTPGQGLQFLFEYFSETQRNKGNFPGRFSGRQFSNSRSEMNVSTLELGDSALYLCASSLVGGPYEAFFGQGTRLTVV.

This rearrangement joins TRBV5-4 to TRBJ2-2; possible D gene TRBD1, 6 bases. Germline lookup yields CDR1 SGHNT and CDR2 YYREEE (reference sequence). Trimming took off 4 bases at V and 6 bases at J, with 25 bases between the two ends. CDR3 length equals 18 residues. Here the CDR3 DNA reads TGTGCCAGCAGCCGCACCGAAAACAGGGCAGGGTTGTCCGGGGAGCTGTTTTTT. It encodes CASSRTENRAGLSGELFF.

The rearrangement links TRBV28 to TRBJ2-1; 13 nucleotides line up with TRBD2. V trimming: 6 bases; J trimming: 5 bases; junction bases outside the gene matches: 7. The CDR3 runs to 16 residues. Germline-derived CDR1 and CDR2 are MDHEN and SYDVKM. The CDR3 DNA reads TGTGCCAGCAGACGACCAGGACTAGCGGGGGACAATGAGCAGTTCTTC. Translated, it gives CASRRPGLAGDNEQFF.